This T cell receptor (beta chain) appears in the sequencing data of a study of CD8 T cells in Susac syndrome. Overall study results and limits: Only a relatively small number of individuals were included in the TCR sequencing and HLA analysis.

The CDR3 covers 13 residues. Germline V gene lookup returns CDR1 SGHRS and CDR2 YFSETQ. The V gene lost 2 bases and the J gene lost 1 base, with 5 bases spanning the gap. The controls were healthy donors who were matched for age and sex. A remark on this clonotype: The target antigen is unknown.

The authors reverse transcribed roughly 0.5 to 1 ug RNA with random hexamers. The authors amplified TCR beta CDR3 across 54 Vbeta and 13 Jbeta using immunoSEQ multiplex PCR. A single record per CDR3 protein comes from TCRdb applying MiXCR to the immunoSEQ multiplex PCR reads. The sample includes 140,000 or so distinct CDR3 sequences, approximately 95% seen only once; the top ten take 0.07% to 0.1%. Sequenced input: CD4+ T cells from PBMCs. The clonotype was recovered from a human donor in good health. The chain has TRBV5-1 and TRBJ2-3, with D unresolved. The CDR3 sequence: CASSLWGTDTQYF. The CDR3 DNA reads as TGCGCCAGCAGCTTATGGGGCACAGATACGCAGTATTTT.